This T cell receptor beta chain is from a study of T cell clonotyping in hematopoietic cell transplantation. Overall study results and limits: After transplant, recipient diversity fell while pathologically expanded clonotypes grew through day 180. Few recipient clonotypes overlapped donors; over 97% were de novo at given depth.

Trimming removed 7 bases at V and 2 bases at J, with 14 bases between. Germline assignment: CDR1 SQVTM and CDR2 ANQGSEA. There are 13 residues in the CDR3. This clone was seen a few times. Its target is not known. Generated by immunoSEQ multiplex PCR, the TCRdb table keeps only in-frame clones and is missing some. The table includes fewer than 6,000 clones, around 19% detected once. Sequences were derived from PBMCs, sampled 180 days after allogeneic stem cell transplant. This clonotype originated in a male patient aged 18-29 years who had an allogeneic stem cell transplant, so the T cells may come from the graft donor. Some clones in this sample may be carry-over from other donors' samples. The chain links TRBV29-1 to TRBJ1-2; perhaps TRBD1 as D (6 bases). CDR3 region: CSAGVGQNYGYTF. DNA for the CDR3: TGCAGCGCCGGGGTAGGACAGAACTATGGCTACACCTTC.